This entry describes one T cell receptor (beta chain). What it recognizes is unknown. This probably arose from a read error, given a far larger clone one base away. The sequencing of unsorted PBMC DNA took place on ten immunoSEQ deep assay plates. Repertoires were generated with immunoSEQ multiplex PCR, while TCRdb's copy carries only in-frame clones and drops some. The sample includes roughly 500,000 clones, more than 65% seen only once; the top ten take roughly 13%. The sample originates from a study of shared clonotypes between healthy human individuals. Study details: The cohort had two women and three men, ages 18 to 49.

The study's findings and limits: It was anticipated that sequencing depth would influence how many clonotypes donors shared.

Trimming cost V 6 bases and J 0 bases; bases outside gene matches: 4. CDR3 size: 14 residues. Germline assignment: CDR1 MNHEY and CDR2 SVGAGI. Sequencing was done on a sample of PBMCs. The chain uses TRBV6-5 and TRBJ1-1; TRBD1 matches 7 bases. The clonotype comes from a woman between 40 and 55 years old in good health. Some clones in this sample may be carry-over from other donors' samples. CDR3 residues: CASRSGQVNTEAFF. The CDR3 nucleotides are TGTGCCAGCAGATCCGGACAGGTGAACACTGAAGCTTTCTTT.